The 9 T cell receptor beta chains given below trace back to one sample, sequenced in a study of spatial heterogeneity in lung cancer. Time point specified: sample taken at primary tumor resection. Broader study findings: Tumors with more nonsynonymous mutations had more expanded intratumoral alpha and beta TCRs.

TCRdb called the 5' RACE reads again in MiXCR, with one record for every CDR3 protein. The repertoire holds 3,600 or so distinct CDR3 sequences, 25% to 35% seen once, with roughly 24% in the top ten. Their antigens are not known. This specimen was lung tumor tissue, taken at surgery. These receptors were taken from a male donor with early-stage non-small cell lung cancer.

Worth noting for this clonotype: One base away lies a much larger clone, so this may be a sequencing read error. The final CDR3 position lacks the conserved phenylalanine or tryptophan, pointing to a likely read error. The chain recombines TRBV18 with TRBJ2-1; D gene uncertain. V gave up 0 bases and J gave up 1 base, with 10 bases separating them. Germline CDR1 KGHSH, CDR2 LQKENI. The CDR3 length is 16 residues. The CDR3 DNA is TGTGCCAGCTCACCACCTGGTGACCCTTCCTACAATGAGCAGTTCCTC. It encodes CASSPPGDPSYNEQFL.

This clonotype ranks as medium-sized. This chain connects TRBV5-1 to TRBJ2-1; TRBD2 might be the D (7 bases). Germline V CDR1 and CDR2: SGHRS, YFSETQ. Between the trimmed V and J ends, which lost 4 bases and 2 bases, there was a span of 13 bases. The CDR3 totals 15 residues. The CDR3 region has the DNA TGCGCCAGCAGCCGGGGGGCCCAGGCCTACAATGAGCAGTTCTTC. Translation gives CASSRGAQAYNEQFF.

CDR3 sequence reads: CASSHQQGRGAKNIQYF. The CDR3 DNA reads as TGTGCCAGCAGCCACCAACAGGGGAGAGGCGCCAAAAACATTCAGTACTTC. This chain joins TRBV3-1 and TRBJ2-4; 7 nucleotides agree with TRBD1. The CDR3 is made up of 17 amino acids. V trimming: 3 bases; J trimming: 1 base; junction bases outside the gene matches: 9. Germline assignment: CDR1 LGHDT and CDR2 YNNKEL (reference sequence).

This clonotype is medium-sized by share. The chain recombines TRBV7-9 with TRBJ1-1; the match to TRBD1 covers 9 bases. The V gene's germline CDR1 is SEHNR and CDR2 FQNEAQ (reference sequence). Trimming took 2 bases from V and 5 from J; bases not matched to a gene: 3. The CDR3 length is 14 residues. The CDR3 sequence: CASSLRDRETEAFF. CDR3 bases: TGTGCCAGCAGCTTACGGGACAGGGAAACTGAAGCTTTCTTT.

Within the sample, this clonotype is large. CDR3 in amino acids: CASSSLEGTGELFF. CDR3 in DNA: TGTGCCAGCAGCTCGTTAGAGGGCACCGGGGAGCTGTTTTTT. This sequence joins TRBV7-9 and TRBJ2-2, with D possibly matching TRBD2 (5 bases). The CDR3 totals 14 residues. Trimming cost V 4 bases and J 4 bases, with 10 bases left between them. Germline CDR1 reads SEHNR; CDR2 reads FQNEAQ (reference sequence).

The chain recombines TRBV24-1 with TRBJ2-3; possible D gene TRBD2, 5 bases. There are 14 residues in the CDR3. V lost 10 bases, J lost 1 base, and 14 bases lay in between. CDR1 is KGHDR, CDR2 SFDVKD, per germline. The CDR3 bases are TGTGCCACAGGGCCTAGCTTGGGCACAGATACGCAGTATTTT. Translation gives CATGPSLGTDTQYF.

By frequency in the sample, this clonotype is medium-sized. The gene calls are TRBV7-9 and TRBJ1-5, with no clear D. V shed 4 bases and J shed 3 bases, with 13 bases lying between them. Looked up from germline, CDR1 is SEHNR and CDR2 is FQNEAQ (reference sequence). This CDR3 spans 15 amino acids. The CDR3 is CASSSLGEPNQPQHF. In nucleotides, the CDR3 is TGTGCCAGCAGCTCTTTAGGAGAACCCAATCAGCCCCAGCATTTT.

In this sample, this clonotype turned up a few times. The genes are TRBV5-1 and TRBJ2-1; D gene unclear. This CDR3 comprises 13 residues. From germline, CDR1 is SGHRS and CDR2 YFSETQ. V lost 3 bases and J 8 bases, leaving 12 bases between the germline ends. The CDR3, as DNA: TGCGCCAGCAGCTCATACAGTGCGGATGAGCAGTTCTTC. Its translation is CASSSYSADEQFF.

The chain couples TRBV6-4 to TRBJ2-3; 7 bases fit TRBD2. The germline V gene encodes CDR1 MRHNA and CDR2 SNTAGT. The CDR3 covers 15 residues. V shed 7 bases and J 0 bases; nucleotides not matched to a gene: 7. CDR3 nucleotide sequence: TGTGCCAGCAACGCTCTAGCGGAGAGCACAGATACGCAGTATTTT. Its protein is CASNALAESTDTQYF.